These 21 T cell receptor beta chains originate from one sample sequenced in a study of technical replicates of blood from a handful of donors. This table comes from immunoSEQ multiplex PCR, and its TCRdb copy is limited to in-frame clones, with some not included. The sample records about 80,000 clones, about 95% being singletons. Sequenced: T cells isolated from PBMCs. The receptors here all came from a human donor in good health.

V gene TRBV6-6 combines with J gene TRBJ2-7, with D unclear. Germline loops: CDR1 MNHNY, CDR2 SVGAGI (reference sequence). This CDR3 spans 13 amino acids. Trimming removed 8 bases from V and 0 bases from J, with 11 bases in between. The DNA of the CDR3 is TGTGCCAGCGGAAACACAGCCTCCTACGAGCAGTACTTC. As protein: CASGNTASYEQYF.

The genes are TRBV29-1 and TRBJ2-7; 8 bases fit TRBD1. The CDR3 totals 14 residues. CDR1 and CDR2 from the germline V gene are SQVTM and ANQGSEA. Unmatched junction bases numbered 7, after V lost 5 bases and J lost 1 base. The CDR3 protein is CSVRTGQGSYEQYF. In DNA, the CDR3 is TGCAGCGTTCGGACAGGACAGGGATCCTACGAGCAGTACTTC.

This clone has only one observation. This chain uses TRBV13 with TRBJ2-1; 9 bases map to TRBD1. This CDR3 contains 17 residues. Germline trimming cut 2 bases from V and 0 bases from J; bases unmatched to any gene: 5. Germline V gene sequence: CDR1 PRHDT, CDR2 FYEKMQ (reference sequence). The CDR3: CASSLSETGGSYNEQFF. In nucleotides, the CDR3 is TGTGCCAGCAGCTTAAGTGAGACAGGGGGCTCCTACAATGAGCAGTTCTTC.

The V and J genes are TRBV6-5 and TRBJ1-2, with D unclear. V gave up 0 bases and J gave up 3 bases, with 8 bases separating them. The CDR3 has 14 amino acids. The germline CDR1 and CDR2 sequences are MNHEY and SVGAGI. The CDR3, as DNA: TGTGCCAGCAGTTACTCGTATTATGACTATGGCTACACCTTC. Translation gives CASSYSYYDYGYTF.

The chain combines TRBV9 with TRBJ1-3; D not resolved. Germline loops: CDR1 SGDLS, CDR2 YYNGEE. The CDR3 consists of 17 residues. Trimming stripped 0 bases from V and 0 bases from J, with 13 bases between. CDR3 nucleotides: TGTGCCAGCAGCGTAGGTTGGGGTGGGAGCTCTGGAAACACCATATATTTT. Protein product: CASSVGWGGSSGNTIYF.

The V and J genes are TRBV11-2 and TRBJ2-1; D ambiguous. This CDR3 has 13 residues. V lost 3 bases and J 4 bases, leaving 7 bases between the germline ends. Germline CDR1 and CDR2: SGHAT and FQNNGV. The CDR3 protein is CASSLARYNEQFF. CDR3 nucleotide sequence: TGTGCCAGCAGCTTGGCGAGGTACAATGAGCAGTTCTTC.

The J gene is TRBJ2-7, the V gene TRBV11-2, with D possibly matching TRBD1 (5 bases). The V and J ends lost 3 bases and 3 bases respectively, with 9 bases between them. Germline lookup yields CDR1 SGHAT and CDR2 FQNNGV. The CDR3 covers 13 residues. As DNA, the CDR3 is TGTGCCAGCAGCTTGGGGCGGTACTACGAGCAGTACTTC. It codes for CASSLGRYYEQYF.

The chain is built from TRBV6-6 and TRBJ2-7, with 10 nucleotides matching TRBD1. The length of the CDR3 is 15 residues. The V segment lost 2 bases and the J segment 4 bases; nucleotides outside the gene matches: 5. The germline V gene encodes CDR1 MNHNY and CDR2 SVGAGI (reference sequence). In DNA form, the CDR3 reads TGTGCCAGCAGTTACCACGGGACAGGGGCGTACGAGCAGTACTTC. Translated, it gives CASSYHGTGAYEQYF.

The chain has TRBV19 and TRBJ2-5; maybe TRBD1 (5 bases). V lost 5 bases to trimming and J lost 7 bases, with 20 bases between them. The CDR3 consists of 15 residues. Per germline, CDR1 LNHDA and CDR2 SQIVND (reference sequence). The CDR3 sequence: CASSLWGRRSGTQYF. The CDR3, as DNA: TGTGCCAGTAGTTTGTGGGGCAGGCGATCCGGGACCCAGTACTTC. Supplemented by reference TRBV19 and TRBJ2-5, the full variable domain reads DGGITQSPKYLFRKEGQNVTLSCEQNLNHDAMYWYRQDPGQGLRLIYYSQIVNDFQKGDIAEGYSVSREKKESFPLTVTSAQKNPTAFYLCASSLWGRRSGTQYFGPGTRLLVL.

The gene calls are TRBV28 and TRBJ2-7, with D tentatively TRBD1 (5 bases). Trimming removed 2 bases from V and 2 bases from J, with 10 bases in between. CDR3 length: 14 residues. Germline loops: CDR1 MDHEN, CDR2 SYDVKM. The CDR3 here is CASSLQGNTYEQYF. Written as DNA, the CDR3 is TGTGCCAGCAGTTTACAGGGTAACACCTACGAGCAGTACTTC.

The chain recombines TRBV9 with TRBJ1-1, with a tentative D call TRBD1 (6 bases). Germline V gene sequence: CDR1 SGDLS, CDR2 YYNGEE. The CDR3 consists of 16 residues. The V end lost 5 bases, the J end lost 0 bases, and 17 bases lay between the germline ends. CDR3 protein: CASSAYWTAMNTEAFF. The CDR3 nucleotides read TGTGCCAGCAGTGCCTACTGGACAGCCATGAACACTGAAGCTTTCTTT.

The rearrangement joins TRBV21-1 to TRBJ2-7; the DNA was not used to check the table's D call, TRBD1. TRBV21-1 is a documented pseudogene. The CDR3 totals 14 residues. The CDR3 bases are TGTGCCAGCATGAAGGGGTCACCTTCCTACGAGCAGTACTTC. Its translation: CASMKGSPSYEQYF.

This clone was counted a single time. This sequence joins TRBV7-9 and TRBJ1-2; no clear D. The CDR3 runs to 14 residues. Trimming shortened V by 1 base and J by 6 bases, and 12 bases separated the two germline ends. From germline, CDR1 is SEHNR and CDR2 FQNEAQ (reference sequence). CDR3 residues: CASSLEVAGDGYTF. Written as DNA, the CDR3 is TGTGCCAGCAGCTTAGAGGTGGCGGGAGATGGCTACACCTTC.

The J gene is TRBJ2-1, the V gene TRBV7-8, with 7 bases identical to TRBD1. Losses at the gene ends were 7 bases for V and 5 bases for J; bases not matched to a gene: 5. Germline assignment: CDR1 SGHVS and CDR2 FQNEAQ. This CDR3 is built from 13 residues. The CDR3 spells CASKGQLDNEQFF. The DNA of the CDR3 is TGTGCCAGCAAGGGACAGTTAGACAATGAGCAGTTCTTC.

The V and J genes are TRBV6-1 and TRBJ1-1; 7 nucleotides match TRBD1. V shed 10 bases, J shed 1 base, and the junction held 6 bases outside the gene matches. The germline CDR1 and CDR2 sequences are MNHNS and SASEGT. This CDR3 region has 13 residues. Here the CDR3 reads CATLRDRNTEAFF. The CDR3 region has the DNA TGTGCCACCCTCCGGGACAGGAACACTGAAGCTTTCTTT.

The genes are TRBV5-5 and TRBJ2-5; 9 bases match TRBD1. With 2 bases clipped from V and 5 bases from J, the junction kept 10 bases outside the gene matches. The CDR3 totals 16 residues. Germline V gene sequence: CDR1 SGHKS, CDR2 YYEKEE (reference sequence). The CDR3: CASSLLRTGAGETQYF. CDR3 coding DNA: TGTGCCAGCAGCTTACTCAGGACAGGGGCGGGGGAGACCCAGTACTTC.

This clone was counted a single time. V and J are TRBV6-6 and TRBJ1-5; TRBD1 matches 7 bases. The germline gives CDR1 MNHNY, CDR2 SVGAGI (reference sequence). The CDR3 is 13 residues long. Unmatched junction bases numbered 3, after V lost 6 bases and J lost 4 bases. The CDR3, as DNA: TGTGCCAGCAGAGGACAGGAGAATCAGCCCCAGCATTTT. As protein: CASRGQENQPQHF.

V is TRBV7-3 and J is TRBJ1-2, with a weak D call TRBD1 (5 bases). The CDR3 consists of 15 residues. From germline, CDR1 is SGHTA and CDR2 FQGTGA. The germline V and J ends were trimmed by 4 bases and 8 bases, with 20 bases remaining between them. The CDR3 sequence: CASSSGEISRAGYTF. Here the CDR3 DNA reads TGTGCCAGCAGCTCAGGAGAAATTTCCAGGGCCGGCTACACCTTC.

The chain employs TRBV4-3 and TRBJ2-1; a weak D match, TRBD2 (5 bases). CDR1 is LGHNA and CDR2 is YSLEER in the germline V gene. The ends were cut back, 0 bases at V and 3 bases at J, with 15 bases in the middle. CDR3 size: 17 residues. CDR3 protein: CASSQDYPAGDYNEQFF. The CDR3 bases are TGCGCCAGCAGCCAAGATTATCCAGCCGGGGACTACAATGAGCAGTTCTTC.

The V gene is TRBV4-3, the J gene TRBJ2-4, with D possibly matching TRBD1 (6 bases). Germline V gene lookup returns CDR1 LGHNA and CDR2 YSLEER. The CDR3 covers 14 residues. V lost 4 bases, J lost 1 base, and 8 bases lay in between. CDR3 protein: CASSPRGAKNIQYF. The CDR3 DNA is TGCGCCAGCAGCCCCAGGGGTGCCAAAAACATTCAGTACTTC.

V usage is TRBV21-1 and J usage is TRBJ2-5; the table's D call of TRBD2 was not tested on the DNA. TRBV21-1 is noted as a pseudogene. The CDR3 consists of 15 residues. CDR3 sequence reads: CASSRERLPQETQYF. The CDR3 DNA sequence: TGTGCCAGCAGCAGAGAGCGGCTCCCACAAGAGACCCAGTACTTC.